This T cell receptor (beta chain) was sequenced during a study of CD8 T cells in ankylosing spondylitis. General study results and limits: Earlier studies detected some motif variants in reactive arthritis synovial fluid and blood. A motif in TCR beta, a set of eight highly homologous variants, appeared characteristic of ankylosing spondylitis blood.

This clonotype was observed a handful of times. What it binds is not known. The CDR3 totals 14 residues. Trimming stripped 6 bases from V and 5 bases from J, with 13 bases between. CDR1 and CDR2 (germline): SGHVS, FQNEAQ. Molecular-barcoded quantitative 5'-RACE produced these TCR beta libraries. TCRdb independently ran MiXCR on the 5' RACE reads; one entry per CDR3 protein. Among about 100,000 distinct CDR3 sequences, less than 25% were seen once, and the ten largest hold approximately 13%. Sequenced material: synovial fluid, either unsorted or a sorted T cell fraction (not recorded which). The TCR sequence derives from a male donor with ankylosing spondylitis. The rearrangement links TRBV7-8 to TRBJ2-2, with D possibly matching TRBD2 (6 bases). The CDR3 is CASRKLAATGELFF. The CDR3 DNA reads TGTGCCAGCAGGAAATTAGCGGCGACCGGGGAGCTGTTTTTT.